This T cell receptor beta chain originates from a study of PD-1 blockade in classical Hodgkin lymphoma. In the study overall: On a schedule of every 2 weeks, patients received nivolumab 3 mg/kg intravenously. The study, taken as a whole, reports: TCR diversity at baseline was reported to be reduced in newly diagnosed patients relative to healthy donors.

A note on this clone: Its target is unknown.

This table comes from immunoSEQ multiplex PCR, and its TCRdb copy is limited to in-frame clones, with some not included. Of around 26,000 clones in the sample, around 80% were seen once. Indicated time point: cycle 4 day 1 (C4D1), after more than five weeks of nivolumab. Exposure to brentuximab vedotin varied, and each patient had relapsed following autologous stem cell transplantation. Magnetic negative selection served to purify CD4+ T cells out of PBMCs that had been thawed. Best responses fell into complete response, partial response or progressive disease. This TCR was recovered from a human donor with classical Hodgkin lymphoma. The sample in question was CD4+ T cells from blood, obtained before the fourth cycle of nivolumab.

CDR3 region: CASSHTGLETQYF. CDR3 nucleotides: TGTGCCAGCAGCCACACAGGGCTAGAGACCCAGTACTTC. The chain links TRBV5-6 to TRBJ2-5; TRBD1 is a possible D gene (6 bases). The CDR3 consists of 13 residues. V shed 4 bases and J shed 4 bases, with 11 bases lying between them. CDR1 is SGHDT, CDR2 YYEEEE, per germline.